These 18 T cell receptor beta chains came from one sample sequenced in a study of monozygotic twins with inflammatory bowel disease. TCRdb re-called the 5' RACE reads and gives one entry per CDR3 protein, without DNA. Recorded for this sample: 350,000 to 500,000 distinct CDR3 sequences. Sample: blood. These receptors all stem from a human donor with ulcerative colitis or Crohn's disease, or a healthy co-twin of an affected twin (not recorded which).

The chain recombines TRBV5-1 with TRBJ2-7; TCRdb's assignment of TRBD1 cannot be checked, as there is no DNA. The germline CDR1 and CDR2 sequences are SGHRS and YFSETQ. This CDR3 comprises 15 residues. The CDR3 loop reads CASSLADPGGDEQYF.

The V call is TRBV5-1, the J call TRBJ2-3; the TRBD1 assignment by TCRdb is unverifiable without DNA. The germline gives CDR1 SGHRS, CDR2 YFSETQ. CDR3 length: 16 residues. This CDR3 reads CASSPNTGVPTDTQYF.

The rearrangement joins TRBV28 to TRBJ2-5; the D call from TCRdb, TRBD2, cannot be confirmed without DNA. CDR1 MDHEN and CDR2 SYDVKM come from the germline V gene. This CDR3 contains 13 residues. The CDR3 reads CASSFQGGGTQYF.

V is TRBV25-1 and J is TRBJ2-4. Germline CDR1 is MGHDK and CDR2 is SYGVNS. There are 12 residues in the CDR3. The chain's CDR3 is CASSNLRNIQYF.

The V gene is TRBV7-2, the J gene TRBJ1-1; TCRdb outputs TRBD1, but without DNA this stays unchecked. Germline V CDR1 and CDR2: SGHTA, FQGNSA. This CDR3 spans 15 amino acids. The CDR3 here is CASSLPGQGGTEAFF.

This chain joins TRBV3-1 and TRBJ1-2. CDR1 is LGHDT and CDR2 is YNNKEL in the germline V gene (reference sequence). The CDR3 has 20 residues. The CDR3 protein is CASSKASSNLGSRRGYGYTF.

The chain is built from TRBV7-2 and TRBJ2-3; with no DNA, the TCRdb D assignment of TRBD1 cannot be verified. Germline CDR1 SGHTA, CDR2 FQGNSA. The CDR3 totals 14 residues. The CDR3 here is CASSLGQHTDTQYF.

This sequence joins TRBV7-2 and TRBJ2-5; TCRdb proposes TRBD1, but this gene call is untestable without DNA. Germline V gene sequence: CDR1 SGHTA, CDR2 FQGNSA. This CDR3 region has 15 residues. The CDR3: CASSLTGMLFETQYF.

The V call is TRBV11-2, the J call TRBJ2-3; TCRdb gives TRBD2 as the D gene, but with no DNA this cannot be confirmed. Germline V CDR1 and CDR2: SGHAT, FQNNGV. This CDR3 comprises 20 residues. The CDR3 sequence: CASTKASGLAGAASTDTQYF.

V and J are TRBV7-2 and TRBJ2-7; the D gene TCRdb calls, TRBD1, cannot be checked with no DNA. This CDR3 contains 15 residues. Per germline, CDR1 SGHTA and CDR2 FQGNSA. The CDR3 here is CASSLGQGVGHEQYF.

This chain links TRBV7-2 with TRBJ2-7. This CDR3 spans 14 amino acids. CDR1 SGHTA and CDR2 FQGNSA come from the germline V gene. This CDR3 is CASSSQGATYEQYF.

The rearrangement joins TRBV5-1 to TRBJ2-7; the TCRdb call, TRBD2, lacks DNA for checking. The CDR3 is 14 residues long. Germline assignment: CDR1 SGHRS and CDR2 YFSETQ. The CDR3 spells CASSLGAASYEQYF.

This chain joins TRBV2 and TRBJ1-2. The CDR3 is 15 residues long. Per the germline V gene, CDR1 is SNHLY and CDR2 is FYNNEI. The CDR3 loop is CASTEGYSLVSGYTF.

The rearrangement links TRBV24-1 to TRBJ2-5; with no DNA, the TCRdb D assignment of TRBD2 cannot be verified. This CDR3 contains 13 residues. The germline gives CDR1 KGHDR, CDR2 SFDVKD. CDR3 protein: CATSDSGRETQYF.

The chain carries TRBV20-1 and TRBJ2-1; TCRdb outputs TRBD1, but without DNA this stays unchecked. CDR1 and CDR2 (germline): DFQATT, SNEGSKA (reference sequence). This CDR3 is 16 amino acids long. CDR3 amino acids: CSAPQRGGASYNEQFF.

The chain uses TRBV5-6 and TRBJ1-1; TCRdb's D call of TRBD1 is untestable without DNA. Looked up from germline, CDR1 is SGHDT and CDR2 is YYEEEE. The CDR3 runs 13 residues. The CDR3 protein is CASSHGHNTEAFF.

The chain links TRBV6-2 or TRBV6-3 to TRBJ1-5. Germline lookup yields CDR1 MNHEY and CDR2 SVGEGT. There are 13 residues in the CDR3. The CDR3 region is CASSYVTNQPQHF.

The chain links TRBV6-1 to TRBJ2-1; TCRdb proposes TRBD1, but this gene call is untestable without DNA. There are 18 residues in the CDR3. Germline CDR1 reads MNHNS; CDR2 reads SASEGT. The CDR3 reads CASSELTGGGSSYNEQFF.